This T cell receptor (beta chain) came from a study of T cell repertoires in cytomegalovirus infection. Study overall: Evidence of both CMV infection and a matching HLA type came from public TCR beta signatures.

MiXCR, run by TCRdb on the reads, gives a single entry per CDR3 protein. The sample consists of some 700,000 distinct CDR3 sequences, approximately 40% of them appearing once. Remarks on this clonotype: The antigen remains undetermined.

Notes on the study in general: Dominant in the ex vivo response were TCR beta clonotypes restricted by HLA-C and specific for CMV. Using cumulative public TCR beta family frequency, the authors identified those who carried CMV together with the relevant HLA.

The CDR3 consists of 15 residues. V lost 3 bases and J 7 bases, leaving 16 bases between the germline ends. The receptor comes from a human donor in good health (CMV status not recorded). Some clones in this sample may be carry-over from other donors' samples. The V gene is TRBV12-3 or TRBV12-4, the J gene TRBJ2-1; D unresolved. Sequencing was performed on PBMCs. The CDR3 loop reads CASSFLAPLRNEQFF. CDR3 DNA: TGTGCCAGCAGTTTTCTTGCGCCTCTTAGGAATGAGCAGTTCTTC.